This passage covers 18 T cell receptor beta chains from one sample sequenced in a study of OX40 agonist ivuxolimab in advanced cancers. Some clones are missing from TCRdb's copy, which holds only in-frame ones; the method was immunoSEQ multiplex PCR. The repertoire has tens of thousands of clones, roughly 87% of them found once; the top ten carry 16%. Sequencing used CD4+ or CD8+ T cells sorted from blood, obtained in a trial of the OX40 agonist ivuxolimab. The source is an adult with an advanced solid tumor such as melanoma, head and neck, liver or kidney cancer.

This clone was seen only a few times. The gene calls are TRBV30 and TRBJ1-5; D gene unclear. The V and J ends lost 3 bases and 0 bases respectively, with 12 bases between them. The CDR3 is 15 residues long. The germline V gene encodes CDR1 GTSNPN and CDR2 SVGIG (reference sequence). The DNA of the CDR3 is TGTGCCTGGAGCCAAGCAGAGATTAGCAATCAGCCCCAGCATTTT. Its translation is CAWSQAEISNQPQHF.

The V gene is TRBV4-2, the J gene TRBJ2-4, with TRBD1 matching over 10 bases. Germline CDR1 LGHNA, CDR2 YNFKEQ. The CDR3 extends over 16 amino acids. V was pared by 0 bases and J by 8 bases, with 7 bases of the junction left unmatched. CDR3 nucleotides: TGTGCCAGCAGCCAAGAGAGACAGGGGGCGGGGGACATTCAGTACTTC. Amino acids: CASSQERQGAGDIQYF.

This clone was seen repeatedly, ten times or more. The chain carries TRBV9 and TRBJ2-5; the match to TRBD1 covers 12 bases. The germline V gene has CDR1 SGDLS and CDR2 YYNGEE. This CDR3 has 16 residues. Trimming removed 3 bases from V and 4 bases from J; junction bases left unmatched: 7. DNA of the CDR3: TGTGCCAGCAGCGAGGGGACAGGGGGCTTTGGAGAGACCCAGTACTTC. It specifies CASSEGTGGFGETQYF.

This clone was recorded once. V gene TRBV28 combines with J gene TRBJ1-1, with TRBD1 matching 9 bases. This CDR3 is built from 13 residues. Unmatched junction bases numbered 4, after V lost 11 bases and J lost 0 bases. Germline V gene sequence: CDR1 MDHEN, CDR2 SYDVKM. This CDR3 is CAGGTGLNTEAFF. The CDR3 DNA follows: TGTGCCGGAGGGACAGGGTTGAACACTGAAGCTTTCTTT.

V gene TRBV9 combines with J gene TRBJ2-3; no definite D call. Germline lookup yields CDR1 SGDLS and CDR2 YYNGEE. CDR3 length equals 14 residues. Trimming took 0 bases from V and 6 from J, leaving 11 bases between them. CDR3 in amino acids: CASSVGPSQDTQYF. CDR3 bases: TGTGCCAGCAGCGTAGGGCCTTCTCAGGATACGCAGTATTTT. The variable domain in full, completed from reference TRBV9 and TRBJ2-3, reads DSGVTQTPKHLITATGQRVTLRCSPRSGDLSVYWYQQSLDQGLQFLIQYYNGEERAKGNILERFSAQQFPDLHSELNLSSLELGDSALYFCASSVGPSQDTQYFGPGTRLTVL.

About this clone itself: In the same sample, other DNA sequences code for this CDR3. This sequence joins TRBV30 and TRBJ2-3; possible D gene TRBD2, 6 bases. This CDR3 comprises 12 residues. Per the germline V gene, CDR1 is GTSNPN and CDR2 is SVGIG (reference sequence). Trimming cost V 5 bases and J 1 base, with 7 bases left between them. This chain's CDR3 is CAWSGGTDTQYF. For the CDR3, the DNA is TGTGCCTGGTCGGGGGGCACAGATACGCAGTATTTT.

The rearrangement joins TRBV18 to TRBJ1-5; no clear D. V lost 2 bases, J lost 7 bases, and 15 bases lay in between. The CDR3 length is 15 residues. CDR1 KGHSH and CDR2 LQKENI come from the germline V gene. CDR3 in DNA: TGTGCCAGCTCACCATCGAGACATGGCGGCCAGCCCCAGCATTTT. Its translation: CASSPSRHGGQPQHF.

V is TRBV5-2 and J is TRBJ2-7; the D call TRBD2 from the table was never checked on the DNA. TRBV5-2 is classified as a pseudogene. The CDR3 has 12 residues. CDR3 amino acids: CASSLSSYEQYF. The CDR3 DNA sequence: TGTGCCAGCAGCTTGTCCTCGTACGAGCAGTACTTC.

The rearrangement uses TRBV7-9 and TRBJ1-4, with 9 bases that match TRBD1. Germline CDR1 reads SEHNR; CDR2 reads FQNEAQ (reference sequence). The CDR3 has 14 residues. J was trimmed by 4 bases and V by 4 bases; bases with no gene match: 1. The CDR3 nucleotides are TGTGCCAGCAGCTCGGGACAGGGTAATGAAAAACTGTTTTTT. Its translation: CASSSGQGNEKLFF.

CDR3 coding DNA: TGTGCCAGCAGCTTTGTGGGAGGGGGCTTCGACAATGAGCAGTTCTTC. This translates into CASSFVGGGFDNEQFF. The chain carries TRBV7-3 and TRBJ2-1, with D perhaps being TRBD1 or TRBD2 (7 bases each). In germline, CDR1 is SGHTA, CDR2 FQGTGA. V lost 3 bases and J lost 5, with 17 bases in between. The CDR3 extends over 16 amino acids.

The V gene is TRBV19, the J gene TRBJ2-7, with 9 bases identical to TRBD2. The CDR3 runs to 15 residues. J was trimmed by 3 bases and V by 3 bases; bases with no gene match: 6. The germline gives CDR1 LNHDA, CDR2 SQIVND (reference sequence). CDR3 sequence (DNA): TGTGCCAGTAGTATGGCGAGCGGGAGGAGCTACGAGCAGTACTTC. Amino acid sequence: CASSMASGRSYEQYF.

This clone was detected once. This chain connects TRBV28 to TRBJ1-5; unclear D gene. This CDR3 region has 12 residues. V was pared by 4 bases and J by 4 bases, with 5 bases between. Germline-derived CDR1 and CDR2 are MDHEN and SYDVKM. CDR3 sequence: CASSSTNQPQHF. CDR3 DNA sequence: TGTGCCAGCAGTTCAACAAATCAGCCCCAGCATTTT.

This sequence joins TRBV28 and TRBJ2-1; 11 bases align to TRBD2. Germline V CDR1 and CDR2: MDHEN, SYDVKM. Trimming removed 5 bases from V and 8 bases from J; junction bases left unmatched: 11. The CDR3 spans 16 residues. The chain's CDR3 is CASSPGLAGAVHEQFF. For the CDR3, the DNA is TGTGCCAGCAGTCCCGGACTAGCGGGTGCCGTTCATGAGCAGTTCTTC.

V usage is TRBV13 and J usage is TRBJ2-7, with unresolved D. V was shortened by 3 bases and J by 3 bases, with 3 bases between the two germline ends. Germline CDR1 reads PRHDT; CDR2 reads FYEKMQ (reference sequence). The CDR3 has 11 amino acids. This CDR3 is CASSFFYEQYF. In nucleotides, the CDR3 is TGTGCCAGCAGCTTTTTCTACGAGCAGTACTTC.

A few counts support this clone. The chain joins TRBV2 to TRBJ1-1, with 11 positions matching TRBD1. Germline V gene sequence: CDR1 SNHLY, CDR2 FYNNEI. Trimming took 8 bases from V and 8 from J; bases not matched to a gene: 16. The CDR3 contains 16 residues. The DNA for the CDR3 is TGTGCCAGCTATTTCCGGGACAGGGGGTCGCTGGGGGAAGCTTTCTTT. Amino acid sequence: CASYFRDRGSLGEAFF.

The chain recombines TRBV6-4 with TRBJ2-3, with a weak D call TRBD1 (6 bases). Germline assignment: CDR1 MRHNA and CDR2 SNTAGT. With 4 bases removed from V and 1 base from J, the gap between germline ends came to 6 bases. The CDR3 contains 13 residues. CDR3 residues: CASSGQGTDTQYF. The CDR3 nucleotides read TGTGCCAGCAGTGGACAGGGCACAGATACGCAGTATTTT.

This clone has just one count. V and J are TRBV18 and TRBJ1-1; D is ambiguous. Germline lookup yields CDR1 KGHSH and CDR2 LQKENI. The CDR3 spans 13 residues. Trimming pared 6 bases from V and 1 base from J, leaving 9 bases between. CDR3 nucleotides: TGTGCCAGCTCCGGACGGAAGAACACTGAAGCTTTCTTT. Encoded protein: CASSGRKNTEAFF.

This clone occurred once. This chain uses TRBV11-3 with TRBJ2-7; 7 bases map to TRBD1. The germline V gene has CDR1 SGHNT and CDR2 YENEEA. This CDR3 has 17 amino acids. Trimming took 3 bases from V and 1 from J; bases not matched to a gene: 12. This chain's CDR3 is CASSFSPRQGPSYEQYF. The CDR3 bases are TGTGCCAGCAGCTTCTCCCCCCGACAGGGTCCGTCCTACGAGCAGTACTTC.